This T cell receptor (beta chain) was captured in a study of blood T cell repertoires in COVID-19. TCRdb's copy holds only in-frame clones and misses some; the assay was immunoSEQ multiplex PCR. The sample carries more than 200,000 clones, around four fifths recorded once. Trimming took 3 bases from V and 2 from J, leaving 8 bases between them. Germline V lookup: CDR1 SGHAT, CDR2 FQNNGV. This CDR3 comprises 13 residues. Sequenced sample: peripheral blood. The chain has TRBV11-2 and TRBJ2-7; D remains unclear. The TCR comes from a woman of 80 years or more with COVID-19, enrolled during active disease. The CDR3 spells CASSFVTAYEQYV. The DNA for the CDR3 is TGTGCCAGCAGCTTCGTTACAGCCTACGAGCAGTACGTC.